Below, one T cell receptor beta chain is given with its context. Its antigen is currently unknown. This sample is part of a study of cytomegalovirus exposure and HLA in healthy donors. Background on the study: A later analysis reported the 130 or so validation repertoires used the same platform as the 550 to 700 first-cohort repertoires.

The method was immunoSEQ multiplex PCR; TCRdb's version includes in-frame clones alone and lacks a portion of them. Here the sample spans roughly 140,000 clones, 80% to 90% being singletons. Points from the study as a whole: A few of the chains that were CMV-associated were confirmed in vitro to be specific for CMV antigens. Altogether, some 170 TCR beta chains were recorded as cytomegalovirus-associated.

V was cut by 8 bases and J by 6 bases, with 17 bases left in between. The germline CDR1 and CDR2 sequences are MDHEN and SYDVKM. The CDR3 has 14 amino acids. The sample was PBMCs. V usage is TRBV28 and J usage is TRBJ2-1; tentatively, D is TRBD2 (6 bases). This sequence originates from a young woman in good health and CMV-seropositive. In nucleotides, the CDR3 is TGTGCCAGCCGTAAGGAGGGGTTGGGCAATGAGCAGTTCTTC. It translates to CASRKEGLGNEQFF.